This entry concerns a single T cell receptor (beta chain). Its antigen is currently not known. No much larger clone exists at a distance of one base, and base qualities are not known. TCR CDR3 regions were amplified from genomic DNA by multiplex PCR using the deep immunoSEQ assay. For each cell subset, the extracted genomic DNA was distributed evenly across all wells of several immunoSEQ 96-well plates, and each plate served as one replicate. For sorted subsets, roughly 0.2 ug genomic DNA, equal to some 30,000 T cell genomes, was loaded into each replicate PCR. Purified libraries were quantified with a Qubit 3.0 fluorometer, sized on a Bioanalyzer 2100, and re-quantified with the KAPA Library Quantification kit. Each immunoSEQ 96-well plate was sequenced on its own single-read 150-cycle Illumina NextSeq 550 flow cell. As for the original processing: Because only junctional sequences without quality scores were contained in the immunoSEQ output, filtering matching that applied to full-length reads could not be performed. Sequences were annotated with PyIR, a Python wrapper for IgBLAST v1.9, and V/J genes and CDR3 were assigned using IMGT germline references. Reads were filtered out if the reads had weak V/J assignments (E-value above 1e-6), no CDR3, stop codons, out-of-frame junctions, or ambiguous translated residues. V3J clonotypes were defined as sequences sharing the same inferred V gene, J gene, and CDR3 amino acid sequence. To compute the percentage overlap between repertoires, the number of shared unique clonotypes was divided by the size of the smaller repertoire. Repertoire richness was assessed with RTK rarefaction, the Chao1 estimator, and Recon v2.1 estimates of unobserved clonotypes. Generation probabilities were computed with OLGA for all TCRbeta clonotypes obtained by the gDNA method from a few donors. TCRdb took this table from immuneACCESS and kept in-frame rearrangements with V and J called. Such tables lack part of the clones; where checked against another copy, unresolved V genes explain under half of the gap, and the rest is unexplained. Clone size and the V and J calls come from that table; the DNA yielded D and trimming. In all, the sample holds hundreds of thousands of clones, and around three quarters of those were seen once. Of the sample, around 2% is held by the ten largest clones.

Donors were healthy HIV-negative adults with no recently reported acute infections or vaccinations. Only Caucasian adults living in Nashville, Tennessee, USA were represented among the donors. Magnetic negative selection was used to enrich CD4+ T cells, after which naive cells were positively selected on CD45RA and the negative fraction became the memory subset. Blood was collected by leukapheresis, and PBMCs were isolated by Ficoll-Histopaque density gradient centrifugation and then cryopreserved in liquid nitrogen vapor phase. Analytical flow cytometry was used to check the purity and quantity of every magnetically sorted T cell population. Genomic DNA was isolated from every sorted fraction and measured by UV absorbance on a Nanodrop 2000c. Reading the germline V gene gives CDR1 MNHNS and CDR2 SASEGT. V is cut by 7 bases and J by 3 bases, and the space between the germline ends is 13 bases. The CDR3 starts with the cysteine, ends with the phenylalanine, and has 13 residues. The retained sequence is limited to the CDR3, 39 bases, with the frame set at the first base.

The data were obtained in a study of shared clonotypes between healthy human individuals (dated by TCRdb to the early 2020s). Background for the entire study: A couple of women and a few men aged 18 to 49 years were included in the cohort. For each donor, three plates each were used for CD4 naive and CD4 memory, two plates were used for CD8 naive, and one plate was used for CD8 memory. The study deeply sequenced blood TCR repertoires of five healthy adults to estimate repertoire size and the extent of clonotype sharing between individuals. To increase sequencing depth and limit assay-specific biases, TCR repertoire library preparation and sequencing were carried out by different laboratories using diverse techniques. Each donor's leukapheresis produced roughly between roughly 0.9 and 8.9 billion PBMCs. Broader findings and caveats from the paper: Larger estimated clonotype richness was generally found for naive subsets than for memory subsets. Higher generation probabilities were observed for clonotypes shared by all four sorted-subset donors than for non-shared clonotypes. Pairwise subsampling led to the expectation that sequencing depth would affect the degree of clonotype sharing among donors. Even with the large sequencing depth, rarefaction of the sorted-subset datasets indicated that sequencing was incomplete. The small number of donors limited the genetic and exposure-history diversity represented. Across a few donors, around 5% of naive CD4, 3% to 3.5% of naive CD8, about 2% of memory CD4, and about 0.4% of memory CD8 clonotypes were shared. Only blood was sampled, and tissue TCR repertoires likely differ from those in blood.

This TCR was recovered from a woman aged 25-40 years in good health. Recombination joined TRBV6-1 with TRBJ2-7, with no confident D gene call. Specimen: memory CD4+ T cells sorted from blood. The sample's cell subset or site label, decoded: CD45RA-negative fraction. The CDR3 loop reads CASTLGNSYEQYF. The nucleotide sequence reads as follows: TGTGCCAGCACCTTGGGAAACAGCTACGAGCAGTACTTC.